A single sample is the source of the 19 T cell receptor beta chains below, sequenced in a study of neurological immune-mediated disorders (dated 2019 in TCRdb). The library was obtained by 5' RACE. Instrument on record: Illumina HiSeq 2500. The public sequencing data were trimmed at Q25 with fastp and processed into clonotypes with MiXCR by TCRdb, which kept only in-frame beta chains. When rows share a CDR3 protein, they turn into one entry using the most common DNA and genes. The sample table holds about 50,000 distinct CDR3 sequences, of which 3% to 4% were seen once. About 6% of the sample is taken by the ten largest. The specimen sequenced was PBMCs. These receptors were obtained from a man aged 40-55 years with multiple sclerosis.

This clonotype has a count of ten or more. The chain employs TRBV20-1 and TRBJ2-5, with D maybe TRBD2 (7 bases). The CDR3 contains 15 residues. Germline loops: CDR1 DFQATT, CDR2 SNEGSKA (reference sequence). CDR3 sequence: CSLSRGGPSGETQYF. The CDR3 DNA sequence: TGCAGCCTTTCTAGGGGGGGGCCCTCCGGAGAGACCCAGTACTTC.

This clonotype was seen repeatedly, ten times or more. The CDR3 DNA reads as TGTGCCAGCAGCCCGACAAACCAGGGTCCCCCGTATAGCAATCAGCCCCAGCATTTT. Translated: CASSPTNQGPPYSNQPQHF. This chain connects TRBV7-9 to TRBJ1-5; perhaps TRBD1 as D (5 bases). Trimming cost V 5 bases and J 0 bases, with 23 bases left between them. This CDR3 has 19 amino acids. Germline lookup yields CDR1 SEHNR and CDR2 FQNEAQ (reference sequence).

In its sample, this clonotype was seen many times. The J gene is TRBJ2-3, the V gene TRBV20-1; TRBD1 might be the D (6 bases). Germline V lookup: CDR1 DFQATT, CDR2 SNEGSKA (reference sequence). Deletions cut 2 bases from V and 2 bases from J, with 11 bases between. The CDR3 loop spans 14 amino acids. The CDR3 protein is CSARPDRTTDTQYF. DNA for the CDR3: TGCAGTGCTAGACCCGACAGGACCACAGATACGCAGTATTTT.

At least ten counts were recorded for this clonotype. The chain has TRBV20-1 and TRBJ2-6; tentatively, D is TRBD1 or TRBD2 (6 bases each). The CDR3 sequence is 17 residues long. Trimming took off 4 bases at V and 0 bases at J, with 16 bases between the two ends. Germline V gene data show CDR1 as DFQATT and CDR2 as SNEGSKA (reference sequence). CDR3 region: CSAIPGGLGSGANVLTF. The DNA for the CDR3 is TGCAGTGCTATACCCGGGGGCCTAGGCTCTGGGGCCAACGTCCTGACTTTC.

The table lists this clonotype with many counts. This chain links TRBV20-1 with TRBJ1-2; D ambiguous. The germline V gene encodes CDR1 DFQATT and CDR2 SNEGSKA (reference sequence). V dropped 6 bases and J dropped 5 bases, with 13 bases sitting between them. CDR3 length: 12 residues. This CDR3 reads CSAPDVGYGYTF. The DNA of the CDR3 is TGCAGTGCCCCCGACGTCGGGTATGGCTACACCTTC.

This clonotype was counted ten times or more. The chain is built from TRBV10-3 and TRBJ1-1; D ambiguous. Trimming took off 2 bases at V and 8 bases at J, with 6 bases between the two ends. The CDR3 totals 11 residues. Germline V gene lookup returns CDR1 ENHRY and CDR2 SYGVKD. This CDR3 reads CAISEGLEAFF. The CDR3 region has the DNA TGTGCCATCAGTGAGGGCCTAGAAGCTTTCTTT.

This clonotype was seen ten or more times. This chain's CDR3 is CASSPGQPSYNSPLHF. CDR3 coding DNA: TGCGCCAGCAGCCCGGGACAGCCCTCCTATAATTCACCCCTCCACTTT. This rearrangement joins TRBV5-1 to TRBJ1-6; 7 positions match TRBD1. V shed 4 bases, J shed 0 bases, and the junction held 4 bases outside the gene matches. CDR3 length equals 16 residues. The germline gives CDR1 SGHRS, CDR2 YFSETQ.

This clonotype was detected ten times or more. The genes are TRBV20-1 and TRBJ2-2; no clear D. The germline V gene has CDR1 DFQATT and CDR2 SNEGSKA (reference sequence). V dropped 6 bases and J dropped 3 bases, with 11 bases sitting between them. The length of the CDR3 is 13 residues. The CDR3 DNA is TGCAGTGCGGAAGGGCTGTACACCGGGGAGCTGTTTTTT. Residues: CSAEGLYTGELFF.

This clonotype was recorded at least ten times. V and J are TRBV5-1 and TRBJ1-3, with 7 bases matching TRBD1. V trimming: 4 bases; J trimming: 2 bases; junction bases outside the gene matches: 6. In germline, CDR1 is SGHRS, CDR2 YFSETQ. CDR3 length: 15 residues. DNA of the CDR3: TGCGCCAGCAGCCCTGGGACAGCAACTGGAAACACCATATATTTT. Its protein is CASSPGTATGNTIYF.

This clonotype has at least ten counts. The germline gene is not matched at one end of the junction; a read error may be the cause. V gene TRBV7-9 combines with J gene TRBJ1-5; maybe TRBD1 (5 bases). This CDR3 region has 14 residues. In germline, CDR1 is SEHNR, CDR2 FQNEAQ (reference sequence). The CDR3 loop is CASSFGQTNQPQNF. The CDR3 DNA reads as TGTGCCAGCAGCTTCGGACAAACGAATCAGCCCCAGAATTTT.

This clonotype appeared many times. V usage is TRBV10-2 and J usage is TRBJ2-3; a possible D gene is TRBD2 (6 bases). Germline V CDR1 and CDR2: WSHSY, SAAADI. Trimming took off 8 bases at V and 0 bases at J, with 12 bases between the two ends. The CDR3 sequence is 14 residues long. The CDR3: CASGGSTSTDTQYF. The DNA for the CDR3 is TGCGCCAGCGGGGGGTCCACCAGCACAGATACGCAGTATTTT.

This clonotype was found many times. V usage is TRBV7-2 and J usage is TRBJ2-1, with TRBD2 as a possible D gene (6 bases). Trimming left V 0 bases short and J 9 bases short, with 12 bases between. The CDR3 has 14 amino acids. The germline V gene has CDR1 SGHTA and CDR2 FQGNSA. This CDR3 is CASSLAPGSGEQFF. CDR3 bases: TGTGCCAGCAGCTTAGCCCCCGGGAGCGGTGAGCAGTTCTTC.

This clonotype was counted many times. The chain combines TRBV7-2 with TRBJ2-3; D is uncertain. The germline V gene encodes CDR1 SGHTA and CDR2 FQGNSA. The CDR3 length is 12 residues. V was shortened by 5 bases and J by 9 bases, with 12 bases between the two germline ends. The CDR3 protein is CASSPLAATQYF. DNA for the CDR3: TGTGCCAGCAGCCCTTTAGCAGCGACGCAGTATTTT.

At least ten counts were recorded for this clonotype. The CDR3 protein is CASRDRVTYNSPLHF. CDR3 coding DNA: TGTGCCAGCAGGGACAGGGTCACCTATAATTCACCCCTCCACTTT. This chain connects TRBV6-5 to TRBJ1-6, with 8 nucleotides matching TRBD1. CDR1 is MNHEY and CDR2 is SVGAGI in the germline V gene. Trimming removed 6 bases from V and 2 bases from J; junction bases left unmatched: 3. The CDR3 is made up of 15 amino acids.

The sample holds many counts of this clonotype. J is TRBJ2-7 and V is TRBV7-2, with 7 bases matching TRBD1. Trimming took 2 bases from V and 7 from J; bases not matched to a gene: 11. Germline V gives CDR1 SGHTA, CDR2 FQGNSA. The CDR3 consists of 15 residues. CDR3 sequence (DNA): TGTGCCAGCAGCTTACTATTAGGGGGCGGACGGGAGCAGTACTTC. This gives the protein CASSLLLGGGREQYF. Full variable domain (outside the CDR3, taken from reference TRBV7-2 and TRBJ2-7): GAGVSQSPSNKVTEKGKDVELRCDPISGHTALYWYRQSLGQGLEFLIYFQGNSAPDKSGLPSDRFSAERTGGSVSTLTIQRTQQEDSAVYLCASSLLLGGGREQYFGPGTRLTVT.

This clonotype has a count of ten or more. CDR3 DNA sequence: TGTGCCAGCAGTGCGTCGACTAGCGGGGAGGATACGCAGTATTTT. The encoded protein is CASSASTSGEDTQYF. The chain couples TRBV27 to TRBJ2-3, with 11 bases identical to TRBD2. Trimming cost V 5 bases and J 6 bases; bases outside gene matches: 7. Per germline, CDR1 MNHEY and CDR2 SMNVEV (reference sequence). This CDR3 has 15 residues.

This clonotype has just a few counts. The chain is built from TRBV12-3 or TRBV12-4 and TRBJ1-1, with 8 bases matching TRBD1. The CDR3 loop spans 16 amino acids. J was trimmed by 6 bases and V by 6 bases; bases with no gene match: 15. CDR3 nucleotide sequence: TGTGCCAGCAGCTACGGACAGGGTGAGTTGGGGCCTGAAGCTTTCTTT. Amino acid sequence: CASSYGQGELGPEAFF.

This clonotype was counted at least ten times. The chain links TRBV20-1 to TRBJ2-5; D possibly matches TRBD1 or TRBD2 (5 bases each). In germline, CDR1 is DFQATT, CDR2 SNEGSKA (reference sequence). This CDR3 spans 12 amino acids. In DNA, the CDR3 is TGCAGCGCCGGGACCGTCCTGGAGACCCAGTACTTC. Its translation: CSAGTVLETQYF.

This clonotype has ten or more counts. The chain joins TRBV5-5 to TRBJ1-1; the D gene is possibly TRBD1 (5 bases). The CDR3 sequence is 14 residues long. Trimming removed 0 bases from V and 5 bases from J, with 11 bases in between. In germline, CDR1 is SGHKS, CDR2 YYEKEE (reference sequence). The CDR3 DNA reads TGTGCCAGCAGCTTGGCAGGGCTTGGGACTGAAGCTTTCTTT. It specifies CASSLAGLGTEAFF. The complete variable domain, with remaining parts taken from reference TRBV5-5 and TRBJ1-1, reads DAGVTQSPTHLIKTRGQQVTLRCSPISGHKSVSWYQQVLGQGPQFIFQYYEKEERGRGNFPDRFSARQFPNYSSELNVNALLLGDSALYLCASSLAGLGTEAFFGQGTRLTVV.